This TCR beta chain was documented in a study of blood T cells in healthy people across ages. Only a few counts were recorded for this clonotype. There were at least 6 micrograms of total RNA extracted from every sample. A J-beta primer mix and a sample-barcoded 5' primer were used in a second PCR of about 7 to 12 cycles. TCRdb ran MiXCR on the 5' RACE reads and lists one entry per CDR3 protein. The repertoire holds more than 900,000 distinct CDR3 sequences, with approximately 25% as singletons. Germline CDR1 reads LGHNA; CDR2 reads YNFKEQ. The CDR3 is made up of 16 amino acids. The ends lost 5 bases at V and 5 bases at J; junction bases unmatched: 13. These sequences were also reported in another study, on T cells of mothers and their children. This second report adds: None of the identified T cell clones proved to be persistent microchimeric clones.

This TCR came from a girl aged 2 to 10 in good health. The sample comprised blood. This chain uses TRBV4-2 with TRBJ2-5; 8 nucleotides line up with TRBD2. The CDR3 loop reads CASSKGGAGGSETQYF. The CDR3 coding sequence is TGTGCCAGCAGCAAAGGCGGCGCGGGGGGTTCTGAGACCCAGTACTTC.